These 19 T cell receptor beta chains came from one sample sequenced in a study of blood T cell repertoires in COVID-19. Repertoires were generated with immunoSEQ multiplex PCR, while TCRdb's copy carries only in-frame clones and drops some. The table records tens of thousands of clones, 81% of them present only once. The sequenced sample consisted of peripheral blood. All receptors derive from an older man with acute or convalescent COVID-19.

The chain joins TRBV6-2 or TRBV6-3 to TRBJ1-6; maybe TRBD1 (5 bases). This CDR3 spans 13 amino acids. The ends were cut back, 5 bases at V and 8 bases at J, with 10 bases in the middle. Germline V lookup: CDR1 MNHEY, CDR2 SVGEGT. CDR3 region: CASSLWGYSPLHF. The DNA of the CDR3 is TGTGCCAGCAGTCTATGGGGCTATTCACCCCTCCACTTT.

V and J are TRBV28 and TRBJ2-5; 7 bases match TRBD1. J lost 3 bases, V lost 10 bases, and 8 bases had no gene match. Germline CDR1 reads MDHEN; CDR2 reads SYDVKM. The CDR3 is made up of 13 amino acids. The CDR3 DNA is TGTGCCACCGAGGTCCAGGGGGAAGAGACCCAGTACTTC. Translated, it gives CATEVQGEETQYF.

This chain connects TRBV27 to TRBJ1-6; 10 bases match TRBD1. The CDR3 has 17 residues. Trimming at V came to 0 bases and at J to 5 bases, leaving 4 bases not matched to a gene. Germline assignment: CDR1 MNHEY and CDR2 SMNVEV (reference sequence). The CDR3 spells CASSLSTGTGDNSPLHF. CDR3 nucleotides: TGTGCCAGCAGTTTATCGACGGGGACAGGGGATAATTCACCCCTCCACTTT.

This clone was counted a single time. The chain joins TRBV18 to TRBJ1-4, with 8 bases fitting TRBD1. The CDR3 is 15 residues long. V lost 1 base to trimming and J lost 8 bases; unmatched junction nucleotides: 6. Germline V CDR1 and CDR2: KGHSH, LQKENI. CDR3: CASSPRTGSIEKLFF. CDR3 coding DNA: TGTGCCAGCTCACCACGGACAGGGTCTATAGAAAAACTGTTTTTT.

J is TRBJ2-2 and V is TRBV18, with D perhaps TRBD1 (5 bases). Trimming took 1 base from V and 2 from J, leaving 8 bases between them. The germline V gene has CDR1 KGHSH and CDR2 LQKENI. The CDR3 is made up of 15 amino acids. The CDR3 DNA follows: TGTGCCAGCTCACCACAGGGGCGCAACACCGGGGAGCTGTTTTTT. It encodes CASSPQGRNTGELFF.

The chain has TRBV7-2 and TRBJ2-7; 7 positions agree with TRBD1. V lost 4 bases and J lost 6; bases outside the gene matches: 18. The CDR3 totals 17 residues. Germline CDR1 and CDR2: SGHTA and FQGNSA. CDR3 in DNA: TGTGCCAGCAGCTCGCCAAGTAGGGGGCCTCGGGGCTTCGAGCAGTACTTC. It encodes CASSSPSRGPRGFEQYF.

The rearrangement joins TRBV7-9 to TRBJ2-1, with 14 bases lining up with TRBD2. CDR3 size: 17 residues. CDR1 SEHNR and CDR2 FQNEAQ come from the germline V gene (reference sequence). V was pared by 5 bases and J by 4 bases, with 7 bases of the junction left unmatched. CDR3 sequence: CASSPRTSGRKYNEQFF. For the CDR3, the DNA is TGTGCCAGCAGCCCGAGGACTAGCGGGAGGAAATACAATGAGCAGTTCTTC.

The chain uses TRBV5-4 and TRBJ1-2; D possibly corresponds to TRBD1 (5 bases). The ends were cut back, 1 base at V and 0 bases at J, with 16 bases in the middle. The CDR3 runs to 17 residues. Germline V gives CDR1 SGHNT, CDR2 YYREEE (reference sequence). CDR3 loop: CASSLSLGGTTNYGYTF. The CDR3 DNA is TGTGCCAGCAGCTTGAGCCTCGGGGGGACTACTAACTATGGCTACACCTTC.

For the CDR3, the DNA is TGTGCCAGTAATGACAGGGCTCAGCCCCAGCATTTT. This encodes CASNDRAQPQHF. V and J are TRBV19 and TRBJ1-5; the match to TRBD1 covers 7 bases. After removal of 7 bases from V and 6 bases from J, the junction contained 3 bases not matched to a gene. The CDR3 consists of 12 residues. Germline CDR1 is LNHDA and CDR2 is SQIVND (reference sequence).

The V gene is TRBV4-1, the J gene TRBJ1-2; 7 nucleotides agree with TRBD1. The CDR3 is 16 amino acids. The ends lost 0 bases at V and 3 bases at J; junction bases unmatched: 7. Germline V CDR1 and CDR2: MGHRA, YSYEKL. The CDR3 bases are TGCGCCAGCAGCCAAGATTCCCAGGGGGTATACTATGGCTACACCTTC. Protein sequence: CASSQDSQGVYYGYTF.

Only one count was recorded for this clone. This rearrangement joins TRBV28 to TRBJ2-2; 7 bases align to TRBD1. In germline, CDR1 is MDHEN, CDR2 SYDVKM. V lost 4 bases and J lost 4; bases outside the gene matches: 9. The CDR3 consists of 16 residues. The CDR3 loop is CASSSIGDSLTGELFF. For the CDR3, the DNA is TGTGCCAGCAGTTCGATAGGGGACAGCCTCACCGGGGAGCTGTTTTTT.

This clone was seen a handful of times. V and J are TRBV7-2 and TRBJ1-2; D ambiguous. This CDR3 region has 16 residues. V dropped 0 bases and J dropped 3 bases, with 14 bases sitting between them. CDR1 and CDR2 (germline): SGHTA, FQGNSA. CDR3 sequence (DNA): TGTGCCAGCAGCTTAGCCCACTCACTCCGGGACTATGGCTACACCTTC. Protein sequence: CASSLAHSLRDYGYTF.

The CDR3 is CASTGTGPNQPQHF. The CDR3, as DNA: TGTGCCAGCACCGGGACAGGGCCCAATCAGCCCCAGCATTTT. This chain connects TRBV19 to TRBJ1-5; TRBD1 matches at 9 bases. CDR1 and CDR2 (germline): LNHDA, SQIVND (reference sequence). After removal of 9 bases from V and 3 bases from J, the junction contained 6 bases not matched to a gene. The CDR3 totals 14 residues.

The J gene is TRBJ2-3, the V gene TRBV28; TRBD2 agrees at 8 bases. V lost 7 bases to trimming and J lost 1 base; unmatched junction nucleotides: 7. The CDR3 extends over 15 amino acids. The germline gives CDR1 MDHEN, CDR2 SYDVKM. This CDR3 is CASTPSGRGTDTQYF. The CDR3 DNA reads TGTGCCAGCACCCCGAGCGGGAGAGGCACAGATACGCAGTATTTT.

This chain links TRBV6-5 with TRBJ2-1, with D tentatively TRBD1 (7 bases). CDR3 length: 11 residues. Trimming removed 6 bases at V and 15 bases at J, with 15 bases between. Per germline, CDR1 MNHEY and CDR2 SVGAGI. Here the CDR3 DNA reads TGTGCCAGCAGGGAGGGGGCGCATCGGTTCTTC. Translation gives CASREGAHRFF.

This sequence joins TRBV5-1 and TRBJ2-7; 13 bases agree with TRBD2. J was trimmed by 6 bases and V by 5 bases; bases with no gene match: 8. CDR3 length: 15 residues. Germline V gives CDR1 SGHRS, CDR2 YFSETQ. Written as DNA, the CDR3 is TGCGCCAGCAGTTTAGGACTAGCGGGAGATGTCGAGCAGTACTTC. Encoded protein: CASSLGLAGDVEQYF. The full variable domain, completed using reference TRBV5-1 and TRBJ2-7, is KAGVTQTPRYLIKTRGQQVTLSCSPISGHRSVSWYQQTPGQGLQFLFEYFSETQRNKGNFPGRFSGRQFSNSRSEMNVSTLELGDSALYLCASSLGLAGDVEQYFGPGTRLTVT.

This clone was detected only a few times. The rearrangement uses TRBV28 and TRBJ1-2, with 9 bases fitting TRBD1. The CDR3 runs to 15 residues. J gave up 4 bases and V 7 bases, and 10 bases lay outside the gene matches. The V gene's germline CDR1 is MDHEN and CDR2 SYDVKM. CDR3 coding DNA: TGTGCCAGCACCGCCCCGGGACAGGGAACCTATGGCTACACCTTC. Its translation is CASTAPGQGTYGYTF.

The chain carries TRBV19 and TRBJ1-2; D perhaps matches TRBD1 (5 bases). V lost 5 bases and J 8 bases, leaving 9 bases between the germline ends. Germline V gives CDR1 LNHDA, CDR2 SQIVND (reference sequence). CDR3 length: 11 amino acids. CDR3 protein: CASSATGGYTF. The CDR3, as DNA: TGTGCCAGTAGTGCAACAGGAGGCTACACCTTC. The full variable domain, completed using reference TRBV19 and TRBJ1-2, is DGGITQSPKYLFRKEGQNVTLSCEQNLNHDAMYWYRQDPGQGLRLIYYSQIVNDFQKGDIAEGYSVSREKKESFPLTVTSAQKNPTAFYLCASSATGGYTFGSGTRLTVV.

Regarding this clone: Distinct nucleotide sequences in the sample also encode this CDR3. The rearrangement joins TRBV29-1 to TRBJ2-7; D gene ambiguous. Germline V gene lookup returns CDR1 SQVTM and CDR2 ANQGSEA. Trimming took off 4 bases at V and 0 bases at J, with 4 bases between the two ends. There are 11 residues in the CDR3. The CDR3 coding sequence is TGCAGCGTTGGCGACTCCTACGAGCAGTACTTC. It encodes CSVGDSYEQYF.